This T cell receptor (beta chain) was sequenced for a study of blood T cell repertoires in COVID-19. Overall study: Some COVID-19 samples were acute and others convalescent; all came from the United States, Italy and Spain. T cells, B-cell-depleted T cells, or PBMCs provided the cDNA or gDNA that served as material.

Authors' methods: Estimation of nucleated cell counts relied on the amplification of reference gene primers. Data came from immunoSEQ multiplex PCR; TCRdb stores just in-frame clones and leaves some out. V, J and clone size reflect that table, while D and trimming were determined from the DNA. The sample lists 300,000 or so clones, more than 80% occurring once. The CDR3 is 16 residues long. V was trimmed by 9 bases and J by 3 bases, leaving 19 bases between them. The germline gives CDR1 SGHRS, CDR2 YFSETQ. Sequencing was carried out using peripheral blood. The chain is built from TRBV5-1 and TRBJ2-6; D perhaps matches TRBD1 (6 bases). The origin of this receptor is a woman in her thirties or forties with acute or convalescent COVID-19. The CDR3 region is CATGALPFGGANVLTF. The CDR3 DNA reads as TGCGCCACAGGGGCACTACCCTTTGGTGGGGCCAACGTCCTGACTTTC.